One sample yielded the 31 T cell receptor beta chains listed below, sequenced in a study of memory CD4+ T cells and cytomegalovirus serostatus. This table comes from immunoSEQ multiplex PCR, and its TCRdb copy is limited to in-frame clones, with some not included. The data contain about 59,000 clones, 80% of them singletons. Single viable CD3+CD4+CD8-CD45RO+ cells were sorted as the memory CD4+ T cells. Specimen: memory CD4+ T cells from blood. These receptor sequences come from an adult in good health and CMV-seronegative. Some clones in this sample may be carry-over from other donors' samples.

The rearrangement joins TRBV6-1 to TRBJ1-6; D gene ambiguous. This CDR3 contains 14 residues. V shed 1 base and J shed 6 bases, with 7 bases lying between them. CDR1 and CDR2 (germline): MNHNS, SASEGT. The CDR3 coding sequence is TGTGCCAGCAGTGAAGGTGGCTTTAATTCACCCCTCCACTTT. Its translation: CASSEGGFNSPLHF.

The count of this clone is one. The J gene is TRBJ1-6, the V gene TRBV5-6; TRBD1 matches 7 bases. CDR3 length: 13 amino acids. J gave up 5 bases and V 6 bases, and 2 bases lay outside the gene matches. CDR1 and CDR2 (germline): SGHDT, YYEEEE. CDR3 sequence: CASTQGDNSPLHF. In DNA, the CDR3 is TGTGCCAGCACCCAGGGGGATAATTCACCCCTCCACTTT.

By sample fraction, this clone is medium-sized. DNA of the CDR3: TGCAGCGTTGTCGACAGCGACAATCAGCCCCAGCATTTT. It encodes CSVVDSDNQPQHF. V usage is TRBV29-1 and J usage is TRBJ1-5, with D possibly matching TRBD1 (5 bases). This CDR3 is built from 13 residues. The V gene's germline CDR1 is SQVTM and CDR2 ANQGSEA. The V and J ends lost 4 bases and 3 bases respectively, with 10 bases between them.

The CDR3 spells CSVIAGFTDTQYF. DNA for the CDR3: TGCAGCGTTATAGCGGGCTTCACAGATACGCAGTATTTT. The chain joins TRBV29-1 to TRBJ2-3, with 7 bases aligning to TRBD2. V gave up 5 bases and J gave up 2 bases; unmatched junction bases: 4. Germline CDR1 reads SQVTM; CDR2 reads ANQGSEA. CDR3 length: 13 amino acids.

The CDR3 region is CASRQTGAWETQYF. The CDR3 bases are TGTGCCAGCAGGCAGACAGGGGCTTGGGAGACCCAGTACTTC. The J gene is TRBJ2-5, the V gene TRBV7-8; TRBD1 matches 8 bases. Germline trimming cut 6 bases from V and 5 bases from J; bases unmatched to any gene: 8. CDR3 size: 14 residues. Per germline, CDR1 SGHVS and CDR2 FQNEAQ. Supplemented by reference TRBV7-8 and TRBJ2-5, the full variable domain reads GAGVSQSPRYKVAKRGQDVALRCDPISGHVSLFWYQQALGQGPEFLTYFQNEAQLDKSGLPSDRFFAERPEGSVSTLKIQRTQQEDSAVYLCASRQTGAWETQYFGPGTRLLVL.

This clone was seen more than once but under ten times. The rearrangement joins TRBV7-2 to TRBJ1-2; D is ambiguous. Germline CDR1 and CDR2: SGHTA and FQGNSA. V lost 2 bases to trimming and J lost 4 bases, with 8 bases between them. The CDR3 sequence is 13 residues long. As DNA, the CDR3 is TGTGCCAGCAGCTTATCGTCCAGCTATGGCTACACCTTC. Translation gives CASSLSSSYGYTF.

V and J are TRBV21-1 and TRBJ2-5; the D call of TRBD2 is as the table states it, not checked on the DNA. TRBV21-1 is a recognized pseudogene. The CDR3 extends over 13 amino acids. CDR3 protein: CASSNRRARTQYF. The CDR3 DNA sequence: TGTGCCAGCAGCAATAGGAGGGCGCGGACCCAGTACTTC.

The CDR3 bases are TGTGCCAGCAGCTTAGGGACGGGCACTGAAGCTTTCTTT. As protein: CASSLGTGTEAFF. The rearrangement joins TRBV11-2 to TRBJ1-1; D gene unclear. The CDR3 sequence is 13 residues long. Germline lookup yields CDR1 SGHAT and CDR2 FQNNGV. The V gene lost 1 base and the J gene lost 4 bases, with 7 bases spanning the gap. The full variable domain, its missing parts supplied by reference TRBV11-2 and TRBJ1-1, is EAGVAQSPRYKIIEKRQSVAFWCNPISGHATLYWYQQILGQGPKLLIQFQNNGVVDDSQLPKDRFSAERLKGVDSTLKIQPAKLEDSAVYLCASSLGTGTEAFFGQGTRLTVV.

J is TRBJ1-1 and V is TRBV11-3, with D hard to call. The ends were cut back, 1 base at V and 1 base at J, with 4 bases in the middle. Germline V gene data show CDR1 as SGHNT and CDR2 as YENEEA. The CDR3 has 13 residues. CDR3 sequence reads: CASSLGANTEAFF. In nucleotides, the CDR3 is TGTGCCAGCAGCTTAGGGGCGAACACTGAAGCTTTCTTT.

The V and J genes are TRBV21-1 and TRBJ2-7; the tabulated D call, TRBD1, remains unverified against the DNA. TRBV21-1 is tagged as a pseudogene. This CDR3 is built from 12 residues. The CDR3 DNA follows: TGTGCCAGCAGCCCCCCTGGCTCCGAGCAGTACTTC. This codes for CASSPPGSEQYF.

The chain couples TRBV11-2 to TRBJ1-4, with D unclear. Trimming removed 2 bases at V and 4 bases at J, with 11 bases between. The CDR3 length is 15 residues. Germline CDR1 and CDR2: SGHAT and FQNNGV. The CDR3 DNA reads TGTGCCAGCAGCTTACGCTTCCGGGGTAATGAAAAACTGTTTTTT. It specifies CASSLRFRGNEKLFF.

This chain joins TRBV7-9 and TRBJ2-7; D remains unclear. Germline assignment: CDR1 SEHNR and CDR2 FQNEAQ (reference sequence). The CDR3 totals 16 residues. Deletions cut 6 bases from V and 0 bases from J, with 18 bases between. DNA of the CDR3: TGTGCCAGCAGTCCTGGTGGGTCCAGGAGCTCCTACGAGCAGTACTTC. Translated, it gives CASSPGGSRSSYEQYF.

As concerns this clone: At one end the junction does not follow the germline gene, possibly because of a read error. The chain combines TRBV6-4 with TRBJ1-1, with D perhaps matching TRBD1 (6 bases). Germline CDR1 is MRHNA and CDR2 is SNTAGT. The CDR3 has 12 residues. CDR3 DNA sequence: TGTGCCAGCAGTGACTCACCTACAGGGCCCGCCTTT. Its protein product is CASSDSPTGPAF.

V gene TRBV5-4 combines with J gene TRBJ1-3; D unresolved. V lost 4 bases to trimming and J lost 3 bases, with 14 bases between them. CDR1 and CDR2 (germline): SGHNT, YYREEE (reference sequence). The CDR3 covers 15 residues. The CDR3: CASSLRGDSGNTIYF. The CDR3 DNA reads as TGTGCCAGCAGCCTGCGGGGTGATAGTGGAAACACCATATATTTT.

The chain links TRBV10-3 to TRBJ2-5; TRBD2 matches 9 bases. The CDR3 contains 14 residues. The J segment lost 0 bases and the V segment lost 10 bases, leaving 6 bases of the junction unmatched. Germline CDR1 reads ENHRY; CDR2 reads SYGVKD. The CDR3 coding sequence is TGTGCCACTAGACTAGCGGCAAACCAAGAGACCCAGTACTTC. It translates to CATRLAANQETQYF.

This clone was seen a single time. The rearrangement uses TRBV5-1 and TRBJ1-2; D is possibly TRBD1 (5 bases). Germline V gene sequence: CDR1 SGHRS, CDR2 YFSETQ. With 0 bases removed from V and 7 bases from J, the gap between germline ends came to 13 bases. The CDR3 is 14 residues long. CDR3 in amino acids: CASSLDGGDRGYTF. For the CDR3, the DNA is TGCGCCAGCAGCTTGGACGGAGGGGACCGTGGCTACACCTTC.

CDR3 amino acids: CASSLWKGLYEQYF. CDR3 DNA sequence: TGTGCCAGCAGTTTATGGAAGGGCCTGTACGAGCAGTACTTC. The V call is TRBV28, the J call TRBJ2-7; the D is unclear. The CDR3 has 14 amino acids. Trimming stripped 0 bases from V and 4 bases from J, with 10 bases between. CDR1 MDHEN and CDR2 SYDVKM come from the germline V gene.

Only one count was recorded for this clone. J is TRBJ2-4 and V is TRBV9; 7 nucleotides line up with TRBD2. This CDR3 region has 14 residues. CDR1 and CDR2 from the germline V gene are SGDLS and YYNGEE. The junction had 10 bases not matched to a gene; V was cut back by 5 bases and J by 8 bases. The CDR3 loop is CASSSSGDGYIQYF. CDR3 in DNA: TGTGCCAGCAGTTCCAGCGGGGATGGGTACATTCAGTACTTC.

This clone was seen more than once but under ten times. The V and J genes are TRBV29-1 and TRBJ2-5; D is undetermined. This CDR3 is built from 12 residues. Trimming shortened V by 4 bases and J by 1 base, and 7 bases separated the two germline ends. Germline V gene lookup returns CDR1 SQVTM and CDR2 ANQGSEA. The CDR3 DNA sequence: TGCAGCGTTGCAGAGCCCCAAGAGACCCAGTACTTC. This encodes CSVAEPQETQYF.

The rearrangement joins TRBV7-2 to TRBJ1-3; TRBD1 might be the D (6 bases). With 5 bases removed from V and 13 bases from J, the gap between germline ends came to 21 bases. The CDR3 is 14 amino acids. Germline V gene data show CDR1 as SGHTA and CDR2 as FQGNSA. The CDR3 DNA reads TGTGCCAGCAGCACGCACCGACAGGCCCCTAGAATATATTTT. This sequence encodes CASSTHRQAPRIYF.

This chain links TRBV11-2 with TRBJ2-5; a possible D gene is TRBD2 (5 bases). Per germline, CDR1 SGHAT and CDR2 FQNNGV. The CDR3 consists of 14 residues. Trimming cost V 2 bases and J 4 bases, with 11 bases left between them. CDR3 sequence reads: CASSLTGSRETQYF. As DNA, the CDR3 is TGTGCCAGCAGCTTAACGGGAAGTAGAGAGACCCAGTACTTC.

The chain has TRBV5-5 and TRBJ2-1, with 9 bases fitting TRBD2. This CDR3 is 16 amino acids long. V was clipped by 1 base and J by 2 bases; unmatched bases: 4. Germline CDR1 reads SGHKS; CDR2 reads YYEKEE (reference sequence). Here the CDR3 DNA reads TGTGCCAGCAGCTTGATTAGCGGGAGTACCTACAATGAGCAGTTCTTC. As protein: CASSLISGSTYNEQFF.

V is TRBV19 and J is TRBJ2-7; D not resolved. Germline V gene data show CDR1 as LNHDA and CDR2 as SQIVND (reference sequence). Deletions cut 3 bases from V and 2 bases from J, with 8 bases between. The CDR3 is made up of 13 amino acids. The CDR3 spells CASSINRAYEQYF. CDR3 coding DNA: TGTGCCAGTAGTATCAACAGAGCCTACGAGCAGTACTTC.

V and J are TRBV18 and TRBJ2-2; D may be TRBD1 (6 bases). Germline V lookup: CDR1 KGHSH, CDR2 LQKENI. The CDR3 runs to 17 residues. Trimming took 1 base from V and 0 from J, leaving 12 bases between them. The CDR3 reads CASSPRIQGSNTGELFF. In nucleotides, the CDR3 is TGTGCCAGCTCACCACGCATACAGGGCTCGAACACCGGGGAGCTGTTTTTT. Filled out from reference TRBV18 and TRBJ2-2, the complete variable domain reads NAGVMQNPRHLVRRRGQEARLRCSPMKGHSHVYWYRQLPEEGLKFMVYLQKENIIDESGMPKERFSAEFPKEGPSILRIQQVVRGDSAAYFCASSPRIQGSNTGELFFGEGSRLTVL.

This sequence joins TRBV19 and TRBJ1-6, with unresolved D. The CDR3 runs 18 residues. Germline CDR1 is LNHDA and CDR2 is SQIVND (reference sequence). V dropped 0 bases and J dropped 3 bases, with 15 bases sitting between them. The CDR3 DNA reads TGTGCCAGTAGTATAGATAAGGAGTTTCCCTTCTATAATTCACCCCTCCACTTT. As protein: CASSIDKEFPFYNSPLHF.

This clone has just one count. The CDR3 reads CASMTHRTYEQYF. Here the CDR3 DNA reads TGTGCCAGCATGACCCACAGAACCTACGAGCAGTACTTC. The genes are TRBV6-4 and TRBJ2-7; D unclear. In germline, CDR1 is MRHNA, CDR2 SNTAGT. The germline V and J ends were trimmed by 7 bases and 2 bases, with 12 bases remaining between them. CDR3 size: 13 residues.

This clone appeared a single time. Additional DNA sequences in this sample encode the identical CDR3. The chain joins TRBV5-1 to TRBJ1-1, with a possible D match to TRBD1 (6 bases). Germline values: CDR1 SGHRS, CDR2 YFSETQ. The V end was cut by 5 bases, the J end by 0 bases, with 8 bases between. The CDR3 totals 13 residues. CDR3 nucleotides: TGCGCCAGCAGTGACAGGCTGAACACTGAAGCTTTCTTT. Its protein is CASSDRLNTEAFF.

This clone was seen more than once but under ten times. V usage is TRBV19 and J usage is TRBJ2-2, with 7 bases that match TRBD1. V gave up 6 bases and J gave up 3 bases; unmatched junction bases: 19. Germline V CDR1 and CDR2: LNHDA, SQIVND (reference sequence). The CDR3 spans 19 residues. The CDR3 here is CASSREHAVDRRYTGELFF. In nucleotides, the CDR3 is TGTGCCAGTAGCCGAGAGCACGCCGTGGACAGGCGATACACCGGGGAGCTGTTTTTT.

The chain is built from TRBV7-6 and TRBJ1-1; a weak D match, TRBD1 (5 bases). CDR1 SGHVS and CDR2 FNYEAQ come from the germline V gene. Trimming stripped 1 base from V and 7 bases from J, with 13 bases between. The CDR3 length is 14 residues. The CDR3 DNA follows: TGTGCCAGCAGCTTAGAGGCAGGGAGTGGTGAAGCTTTCTTT. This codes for CASSLEAGSGEAFF.

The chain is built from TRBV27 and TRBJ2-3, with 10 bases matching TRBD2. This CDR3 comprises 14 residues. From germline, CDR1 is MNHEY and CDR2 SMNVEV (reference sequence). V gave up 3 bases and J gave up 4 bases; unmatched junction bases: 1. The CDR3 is CASSFLAGADTQYF. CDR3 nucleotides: TGTGCCAGCAGTTTCCTAGCGGGAGCAGATACGCAGTATTTT.

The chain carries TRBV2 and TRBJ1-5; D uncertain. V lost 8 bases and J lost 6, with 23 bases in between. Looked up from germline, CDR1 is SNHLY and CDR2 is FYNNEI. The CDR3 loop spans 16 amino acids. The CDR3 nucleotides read TGTGCCAGCCTTTATGAGGTCGGCGGTTCGGTTCAGCCCCAGCATTTT. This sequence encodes CASLYEVGGSVQPQHF.